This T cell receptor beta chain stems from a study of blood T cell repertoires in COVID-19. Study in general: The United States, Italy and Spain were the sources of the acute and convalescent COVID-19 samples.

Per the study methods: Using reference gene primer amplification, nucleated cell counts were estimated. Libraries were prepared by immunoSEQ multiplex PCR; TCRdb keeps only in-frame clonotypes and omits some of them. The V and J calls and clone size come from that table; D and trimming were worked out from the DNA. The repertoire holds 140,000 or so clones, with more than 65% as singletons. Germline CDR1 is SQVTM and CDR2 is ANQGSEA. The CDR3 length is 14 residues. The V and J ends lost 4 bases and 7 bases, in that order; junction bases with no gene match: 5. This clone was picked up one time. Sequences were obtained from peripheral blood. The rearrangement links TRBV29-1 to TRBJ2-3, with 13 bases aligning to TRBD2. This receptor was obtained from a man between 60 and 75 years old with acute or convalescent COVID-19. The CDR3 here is CSVGLAGGRNTQYF. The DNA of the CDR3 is TGCAGCGTTGGACTAGCGGGAGGTAGGAATACGCAGTATTTT.